The T cell receptor (beta chain) described here comes from a study of cytomegalovirus exposure and HLA in healthy donors (TCRdb year 2017). Context from the whole study: According to a later analysis, the approximately 120 validation repertoires were produced on the same platform as the 666 repertoires of the first cohort. A separate validation cohort of approximately 130 different subjects was used in addition to the roughly 700-subject first cohort. The study aimed to test whether signatures of past pathogen exposure could be identified by cataloging public T cell receptors. To predict cytomegalovirus infection status, the study brought together high-throughput TCR immunosequencing, statistical association of individual TCRs with disease status, and machine learning.

The library was produced with the immunoSEQ multiplex PCR assay. The published analysis was carried out like this. A statistical classification framework was built for diagnosing cytomegalovirus status from the catalog of TCR beta chain sequences. Entries here come from immuneACCESS through TCRdb and include only in-frame sequences with V and J called. Some clones fail to appear in such tables; in the studies checked, an unresolved V gene covers under half of the shortfall, and the cause of the remainder is unknown. V and J calls and clone size are copied from that table; D and trimming were computed from the DNA. The sample yields roughly 200,000 clones; about 81% were counted once. 1% to 1.5% of the sample belongs to the ten largest clones. The donors belonged to the validation cohort of 120 subjects, which was separate from the approximately 700-subject first cohort. Deletion took 5 bases off V and 2 bases off J, with a span of 14 bases between the germline ends. There are 15 amino acids in the CDR3, from cysteine to phenylalanine inclusive. CDR3 DNA is the only sequence kept; it has 45 bases, read in frame from the first base. CDR1 and CDR2, looked up from the germline V gene, are SGHTA and FQGNSA.

Results the study describes overall, beyond this receptor: Most TCR sequences were seen in very few donors, while some public TCRs were found in many individuals. A few of the identified cytomegalovirus-associated TCR beta chains were confirmed in vitro to be specific for cytomegalovirus antigens. The study listed 150 to 200 TCR beta chains as associated with cytomegalovirus. It was suggested by the authors that the approach could potentially be generalized to other disease states and immunological phenotypes. The validation cohort had no HLA typing available for a later analysis, so co-occurrence within that cohort was assessed over all 130 or so repertoires. Cytomegalovirus status was reported to be diagnosed by the classifier with high specificity and sensitivity in both the original and validation cohorts. Of the cluster scores, 90% to 95% were above 0 in a later analysis, which found that TCRs clustered in the first cohort also tended to co-occur in the 110 or so validation repertoires.

A word on this clone: The clone's antigen remains unknown. Within one base of it there is no much larger clone, and no base qualities were kept.

Sequenced input: PBMCs. The rearrangement joined TRBV7-2 to TRBJ2-3; the D gene is perhaps TRBD2, on 7 matching bases. This sequence was found in a woman aged 30 to 39 in good health and CMV-seronegative. The nucleotides are TGTGCCAGCAGCCAACGGGGGGCCCACACAGATACGCAGTATTTT. Protein translation: CASSQRGAHTDTQYF.